The clone carrying this T cell receptor beta chain turned up a few times. This record comes from a study of T cells in Graves' hyperthyroidism and ophthalmopathy. TCR beta CDR3 regions were amplified from RNA transcripts. First-round RT-PCR of the TCR CDR3 relied on the HTBI primer set. Each CDR3 protein gets one entry after TCRdb re-called the multiplex PCR reads with MiXCR. The data show around 600,000 distinct CDR3 sequences, 13% to 15% seen once. V was pared by 4 bases and J by 5 bases, with 9 bases between. The CDR3 spans 11 residues. The germline CDR1 and CDR2 sequences are GTSNPN and SVGIG (reference sequence).

The sequence came from a woman under 30 with Graves' ophthalmopathy. The chain joins TRBV30 to TRBJ2-7; no definite D call. The sequencing sample was made of blood. CDR3 bases: TGTGCCTGGAACCTCTTTGACGAGCAGTACTTC. Translating it yields CAWNLFDEQYF.